A selection of T cell receptor beta chains follows, all from one sample in a study of identical twins. TCRdb reprocessed the 5' RACE reads via MiXCR and lists one record per CDR3 protein. The repertoire holds 430,000 or so distinct CDR3 sequences, with 24% as singletons. These data also formed part of another study, on T cells expressing NK-cell markers.

The sample consisted of CD4+ T cells sorted from blood. These receptors came from a woman aged 18-29 years in good health. The CDR3 runs from the conserved cysteine through the conserved F or W. The order of the fields is clone size, V gene, D gene, J gene, CDR3 DNA, CDR3 protein. The D gene is left open where the match is weak. Clone size appears in some rows only: once, few, many, or a class for an expanded clone.

size: few; V: TRBV20-1; D: TRBD1; J: TRBJ1-2; DNA: TGCAGTGCTAGCCGACGACAGGGCATCGGCTATGGCTACACCTTC; CDR3: CSASRRQGIGYGYTF
size: NA; V: TRBV10-1; D: TRBD2; J: TRBJ2-1; DNA: TGCGCCAGCACCTCCGGGACTAGCCATTACAATGAGCAGTTCTTC; CDR3: CASTSGTSHYNEQFF
size: few; V: TRBV20-1; D: TRBD1; J: TRBJ2-5; DNA: TGCAGTGCGGAGAAGGGACAGCACCAAGAGACCCAGTACTTC; CDR3: CSAEKGQHQETQYF
size: NA; V: TRBV20-1; D: NA; J: TRBJ1-4; DNA: TGCAGTGCTAGAGCGGGGGCAGGCAATGAAAAACTGTTTTTT; CDR3: CSARAGAGNEKLFF
size: few; V: TRBV7-6; D: TRBD2; J: TRBJ2-7; DNA: TGTGCCAGCAGCTTAGCAGCGGGGATGATCGAGCAGTACTTC; CDR3: CASSLAAGMIEQYF
size: NA; V: TRBV5-4; D: NA; J: TRBJ2-2; DNA: TGTGCCAGCAGCTTGCTGGGGGGTACCGGGGAGCTGTTTTTT; CDR3: CASSLLGGTGELFF
size: NA; V: TRBV12-3/TRBV12-4; D: NA; J: TRBJ2-3; DNA: TGTGCCAGCAGTCGACTTGACACAGATACGCAGTATTTT; CDR3: CASSRLDTDTQYF
size: NA; V: TRBV5-1; D: TRBD2; J: TRBJ2-5; DNA: TGCGCCAGCAGCTCAAGTAGCGGGAGCTCAGAGACCCAGTACTTC; CDR3: CASSSSSGSSETQYF
size: NA; V: TRBV27; D: TRBD2; J: TRBJ2-3; DNA: TGTGCCAGCAGTCCACCTCAGGGTCTAGCGGCTCTTTTAGTACGCACAGATACGCAGTATTTT; CDR3: CASSPPQGLAALLVRTDTQYF
size: many; V: TRBV12-3/TRBV12-4; D: TRBD2; J: TRBJ2-3; DNA: TGTGCCAGCAGTCCCATGGGGGGGTTGCTCACAGATACGCAGTATTTT; CDR3: CASSPMGGLLTDTQYF
size: many; V: TRBV6-2/TRBV6-3; D: TRBD1; J: TRBJ2-5; DNA: TGTGCCAGCAGTCAATGGGGGACAGTACAGGAGACCCAGTACTTC; CDR3: CASSQWGTVQETQYF
size: few; V: TRBV5-1; D: TRBD1; J: TRBJ2-3; DNA: TGCGCCAGCAGCTTCGGACAGGGTGGCGATACGCAGTATTTT; CDR3: CASSFGQGGDTQYF
size: NA; V: TRBV6-5; D: TRBD1; J: TRBJ1-6; DNA: TGTGCCAGCAGTTACTTGGGAGGGGGGACAGGGGCTTCACCCCTCCACTTT; CDR3: CASSYLGGGTGASPLHF
size: few; V: TRBV4-3; D: NA; J: TRBJ1-5; DNA: TGCGCCAGCAGCCAAGAGCCCCTAACCCCCATGGGGCAGCCCCAGCATTTT; CDR3: CASSQEPLTPMGQPQHF
size: NA; V: TRBV12-3/TRBV12-4; D: NA; J: TRBJ2-2; DNA: TGTGCCAGCAGCCCCCGGCAGGGGGAGGATTCCGGGGAGCTGTTTTTT; CDR3: CASSPRQGEDSGELFF
size: NA; V: TRBV20-1; D: NA; J: TRBJ1-2; DNA: TGCAGTGCTAGAGATCATGGACAGCCTGAGGGCTACACCTTC; CDR3: CSARDHGQPEGYTF
size: many; V: TRBV12-3/TRBV12-4; D: NA; J: TRBJ1-3; DNA: TGTGCCAGCAGGGAGGCAGGGACCCCTGGAAACACCATATATTTT; CDR3: CASREAGTPGNTIYF
size: NA; V: TRBV15; D: NA; J: TRBJ2-7; DNA: TGTGCCACCAGCAAGGGGGGAAGCTCCTACGAGCAGTACTTC; CDR3: CATSKGGSSYEQYF
size: NA; V: TRBV20-1; D: NA; J: TRBJ1-5; DNA: TGCAGTGCTAGAAAAGCAGGAGATAGCAATCAGCCCCAGCATTTT; CDR3: CSARKAGDSNQPQHF
size: NA; V: TRBV7-9; D: TRBD1; J: TRBJ1-1; DNA: TGTGCCAGCAGCTTCGCAGGGGGCGAAGGGTACACTGAAGCTTTCTTT; CDR3: CASSFAGGEGYTEAFF
size: NA; V: TRBV19; D: NA; J: TRBJ2-1; DNA: TGTGCCAGCCGAAGTCAGGGCGGGACAAATGAGCAGTTCTTC; CDR3: CASRSQGGTNEQFF
size: NA; V: TRBV6-1; D: NA; J: TRBJ1-2; DNA: TGTGCCAGCAGGCAAGACCTCCGCCGTGGCTACACCTTC; CDR3: CASRQDLRRGYTF
size: NA; V: TRBV6-2/TRBV6-3; D: NA; J: TRBJ1-4; DNA: TGTGCCAGCAGTTCCTGGACGGCCAATGAAAAACTGTTTTTT; CDR3: CASSSWTANEKLFF
size: many; V: TRBV5-1; D: TRBD2; J: TRBJ2-1; DNA: TGCGCCAGCAGCTTTAGCGGGACGTCCGATGAGCAGTTCTTC; CDR3: CASSFSGTSDEQFF
size: NA; V: TRBV20-1; D: TRBD1; J: TRBJ1-2; DNA: TGCAGTGCTAGCGACAGGGGAGAAGCCTACACCTTC; CDR3: CSASDRGEAYTF
size: NA; V: TRBV5-1; D: TRBD2; J: TRBJ2-1; DNA: TGCGCCAGCAGCGGGGGACTAGCGGGGGGGCCGGATGAGCAGTTCTTC; CDR3: CASSGGLAGGPDEQFF
size: few; V: TRBV4-3; D: TRBD2; J: TRBJ2-3; DNA: TGCGCCAGCAGCCAAGAGGGACTAGTGACAGATACGCAGTATTTT; CDR3: CASSQEGLVTDTQYF
size: few; V: TRBV7-8; D: NA; J: TRBJ2-1; DNA: TGTGCCAGCAGCTTAGGTGGCCTATCCTACAATGAGCAGTTCTTC; CDR3: CASSLGGLSYNEQFF
size: NA; V: TRBV12-3/TRBV12-4; D: TRBD2; J: TRBJ2-1; DNA: TGTGCCAGCAGTCCCGGGACTAGTAGCAATGAGCAGTTCTTC; CDR3: CASSPGTSSNEQFF
size: NA; V: TRBV7-9; D: NA; J: TRBJ1-2; DNA: TGTGCCACACATGACGAGGGCTACACCTTC; CDR3: CATHDEGYTF
size: NA; V: TRBV11-2; D: NA; J: TRBJ2-4; DNA: TGTGCCAGCAGCCCGGGGACGTTAGCCAAAAACATTCAGTACTTC; CDR3: CASSPGTLAKNIQYF
size: few; V: TRBV20-1; D: TRBD2; J: TRBJ2-1; DNA: TGCAGTGCTAGAAAACCGAGCGGGACTGAGCAGTTCTTC; CDR3: CSARKPSGTEQFF
size: NA; V: TRBV5-1; D: NA; J: TRBJ2-3; DNA: TGCGCCAGCGACCTTGGAGGGGGAAGCACAGATACGCAGTATTTT; CDR3: CASDLGGGSTDTQYF
size: NA; V: TRBV10-3; D: TRBD1; J: TRBJ1-1; DNA: TGTGCCATCAGGACAGGGACCACTGAAGCTTTCTTT; CDR3: CAIRTGTTEAFF
size: many; V: TRBV5-1; D: NA; J: TRBJ2-1; DNA: TGCGCCAGCAGCTTGACAGGCAATGAGCAGTTCTTC; CDR3: CASSLTGNEQFF
size: NA; V: TRBV20-1; D: NA; J: TRBJ2-1; DNA: TGCAGTGCTAACGTCTACAATGAGCAGTTCTTC; CDR3: CSANVYNEQFF
size: once; V: TRBV5-6; D: TRBD2; J: TRBJ2-1; DNA: TGTGCCAGCAGCCATAATAGCGGGGCATACAATGAGCAGTTCTTC; CDR3: CASSHNSGAYNEQFF
size: NA; V: TRBV20-1; D: TRBD2; J: TRBJ2-3; DNA: TGCAGTGCTAGAGAGGTCGGGGGCGGGAGGGTCACAGATACGCAGTATTTT; CDR3: CSAREVGGGRVTDTQYF
size: NA; V: TRBV19; D: NA; J: TRBJ1-5; DNA: TGTGCCACTACGGGCCACCGGGACCGACTACATTTT; CDR3: CATTGHRDRLHF
size: NA; V: TRBV7-3; D: NA; J: TRBJ2-2; DNA: TGTGCCAGCAGCCGTGGCAGGGGGGACACCGGGGAGCTGTTTTTT; CDR3: CASSRGRGDTGELFF
size: many; V: TRBV5-1; D: NA; J: TRBJ1-1; DNA: TGCGCCAGCAGCTTGGTTGGGGGCGAGGCTGAAGCTTTCTTT; CDR3: CASSLVGGEAEAFF
size: few; V: TRBV29-1; D: TRBD1; J: TRBJ1-2; DNA: TGCAGCGTTTCCGTACCCACAGGGGCTTTTGGCTACACCTTC; CDR3: CSVSVPTGAFGYTF
size: few; V: TRBV29-1; D: TRBD1; J: TRBJ2-2; DNA: TGCAGCGTTGAGGGAGTTCAGGGGGTGAGCACCGGGGAGCTGTTTTTT; CDR3: CSVEGVQGVSTGELFF
size: many; V: TRBV9; D: NA; J: TRBJ2-3; DNA: TGTGCCAGCAGCGTAGGTCTCGGATACGAAACAGATACGCAGTATTTT; CDR3: CASSVGLGYETDTQYF
size: NA; V: TRBV6-5; D: NA; J: TRBJ1-1; DNA: TGTGCCAGCAGTTACTCAGGGGGAATGAACACTGAAGCTTTCTTT; CDR3: CASSYSGGMNTEAFF
size: NA; V: TRBV6-1; D: NA; J: TRBJ2-5; DNA: TGTGCCAGCCTGGGCTGGGGGGCGGGGGAAGAGACCCAGTACTTC; CDR3: CASLGWGAGEETQYF
size: NA; V: TRBV7-9; D: NA; J: TRBJ2-3; DNA: TGTGCCAGCAGCTTCACGGGATGGAGAACAGATACGCAGTATTTT; CDR3: CASSFTGWRTDTQYF
size: few; V: TRBV7-2; D: NA; J: TRBJ1-1; DNA: TGTGCCAGCAGCTTGCAAACAGGAGGACGATTCGCTGAAGCTTTCTTT; CDR3: CASSLQTGGRFAEAFF